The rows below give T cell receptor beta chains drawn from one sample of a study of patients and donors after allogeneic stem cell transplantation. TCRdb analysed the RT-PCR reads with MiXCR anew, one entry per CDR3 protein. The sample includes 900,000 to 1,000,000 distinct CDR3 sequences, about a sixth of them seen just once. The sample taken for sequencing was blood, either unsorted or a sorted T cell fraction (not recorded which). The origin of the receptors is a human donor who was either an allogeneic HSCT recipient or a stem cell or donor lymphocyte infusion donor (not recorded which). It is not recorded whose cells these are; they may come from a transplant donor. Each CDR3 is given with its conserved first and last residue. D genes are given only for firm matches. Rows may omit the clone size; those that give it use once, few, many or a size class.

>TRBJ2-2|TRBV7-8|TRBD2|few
TGTGCCAGCAGGGCTCCGGGACTAGCGGGGCCCGGGGAGCTGTTTTTT
CASRAPGLAGPGELFF
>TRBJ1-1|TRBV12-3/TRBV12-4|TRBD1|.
TGTGCCAGCAGTCGACAGGGCGGACTCGCTGAAGCTTTCTTT
CASSRQGGLAEAFF
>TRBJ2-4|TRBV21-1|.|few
TGTGCCAGCAGCAAAATGGGGACGAAGGGGGCCAAAAACATTCAGTACTTC
CASSKMGTKGAKNIQYF
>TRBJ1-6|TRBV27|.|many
TGTGCCAGCAGCTCCTATAATTCACCCCTCCACTTT
CASSSYNSPLHF
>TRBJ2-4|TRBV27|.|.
TGTGCCAGCAGCGGGACGTCCAAAAACATTCAGTACTTC
CASSGTSKNIQYF
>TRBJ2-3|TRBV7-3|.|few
TGTGCCAGCAGCTTACTTGGGGAGATAGTTGCAGATACGCAGTATTTT
CASSLLGEIVADTQYF
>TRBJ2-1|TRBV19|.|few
TGTGCCAGTATGTTAGACAATGAGCAGTTCTTC
CASMLDNEQFF
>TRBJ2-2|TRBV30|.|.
TGTGCCTGGAGTGTATTGGGCCTAGGGAGGCCCGGGGAGCTGTTTTTT
CAWSVLGLGRPGELFF
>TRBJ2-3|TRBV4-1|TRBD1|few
TGCGCCAGCAGAGACCGGGACAGACCCACAGATACGCAGTATTTT
CASRDRDRPTDTQYF
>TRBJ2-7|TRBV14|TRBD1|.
TGTGCCAGCAGCCCCACCTGGACAGGGGGCAGGAACGAGCAGTACTTC
CASSPTWTGGRNEQYF
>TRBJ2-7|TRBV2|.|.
TGTGCCAGCAGACCTGCCGTGACCTACGAGCAGTACTTC
CASRPAVTYEQYF
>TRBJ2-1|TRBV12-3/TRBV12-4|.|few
TGTGCCAGCAGCTCACATGGACCCTCTTCTTACAATGAGCAGTTCTTC
CASSSHGPSSYNEQFF
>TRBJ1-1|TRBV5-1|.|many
TGTGCCAGCAGTTCACAGGGAAACACTGAAGCTTTCTTT
CASSSQGNTEAFF
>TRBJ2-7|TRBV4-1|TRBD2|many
TGCGCCAGCAGACAGACTAGCGGGAATCACGAGCAGTACTTC
CASRQTSGNHEQYF
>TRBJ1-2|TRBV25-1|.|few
TGTGCCACCCTCGGATTTTCTAACTATGGCTACACCTTC
CATLGFSNYGYTF
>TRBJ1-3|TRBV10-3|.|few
TGTGCCACCGGACTGCCTGGTGGATCTGGAAACACCATATATTTT
CATGLPGGSGNTIYF
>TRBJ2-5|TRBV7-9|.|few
TGTGCCGTCCAGGCTGGGTTTGAAGAGACCCAGTACTTC
CAVQAGFEETQYF
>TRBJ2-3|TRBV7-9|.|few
TGTGCCAGCAGCCGAGGAACTAAGGTCGGATATACAGATACGCAGTATTTT
CASSRGTKVGYTDTQYF
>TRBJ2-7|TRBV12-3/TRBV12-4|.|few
TGTGCCAGCAGTTCGCAGATGGGCCCTGGGTACGAGCAGTACTTC
CASSSQMGPGYEQYF
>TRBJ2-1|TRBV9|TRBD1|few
TGTGCCAGCAGCGTTTCAGGGGGCGGTTACAATGAGCAGTTCTTC
CASSVSGGGYNEQFF
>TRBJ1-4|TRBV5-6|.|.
TGTGCCAGCAGCTTGGGGGCAGGCTGGGATGAAAAACTGTTTTTT
CASSLGAGWDEKLFF
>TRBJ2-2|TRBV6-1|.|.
TGTGCCAGCGGAAGCGAGAACACCGGGGAGCTGTTTTTT
CASGSENTGELFF
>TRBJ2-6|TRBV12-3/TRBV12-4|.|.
TGTGCCAGCAGTTTGTACCGTACGGGATCTGGGGCCAACGTCCTGACTTTC
CASSLYRTGSGANVLTF
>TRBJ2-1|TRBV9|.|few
TGTGCCAGCAGCGTAGTTGGTAGCGACCCCAGGTCCTACAATGAGCAGTTCTTC
CASSVVGSDPRSYNEQFF
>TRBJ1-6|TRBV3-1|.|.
TGTGCCAGCAGCTACCGTGCGGCAGCGACCTCACCCCTCCACTTT
CASSYRAAATSPLHF
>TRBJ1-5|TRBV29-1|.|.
TGCAGCGTTGCACTCTCCGCCATCGAACCCCAGCATTTT
CSVALSAIEPQHF
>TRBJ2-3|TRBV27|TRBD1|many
TGTGCCAGCAGCCTATGGACAGGGGGCCGGGATACGCAGTATTTT
CASSLWTGGRDTQYF
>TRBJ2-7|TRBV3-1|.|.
TGTGCCAGCAGCCCCACTCGGCAGTACCCCTACGAGCAGTACTTC
CASSPTRQYPYEQYF
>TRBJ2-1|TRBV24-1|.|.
TGTGCCACCAGTGATCCCCTAGGGGAGGGGGAGGGGCCCTACAATGAGCAGTTCTTC
CATSDPLGEGEGPYNEQFF
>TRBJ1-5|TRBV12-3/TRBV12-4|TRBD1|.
TGTGCCAGCAGCCGAGGTACTGCAGGGGGTAGTCAGCCCCAGCATTTT
CASSRGTAGGSQPQHF
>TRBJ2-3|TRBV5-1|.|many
TGTGCCAGCAGCTTGGGACTGTCCACAGATACGCAGTATTTT
CASSLGLSTDTQYF
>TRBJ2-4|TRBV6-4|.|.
TGTGCCAGCAGTGACGCCGGAACTTTC
CASSDAGTF